This TCR beta chain was captured by sequencing in a study of blood T cells in healthy people across ages. Study-level points and caveats: The study found more naive CD4+ cells and higher diversity in long-lived than aged donors.

This clonotype was detected a few times. The antigen is undetermined. The CDR3 totals 16 residues. Next came a second PCR, run for about 7 to 12 cycles, which used a sample-barcoded 5' primer along with a J-beta primer mix. TCRdb analysed the 5' RACE reads with MiXCR anew, one entry per CDR3 protein. The sample consists of about 800,000 distinct CDR3 sequences, roughly 64% of them appearing once. The sequencing input was blood. The source is a man aged 25-40 years in good health. This rearrangement joins TRBV21-1 to TRBJ1-4; the DNA was not used to check the table's D call, TRBD1. TRBV21-1 is a listed pseudogene. CDR3 loop: CASSKFGDRRGEKLFF. The CDR3 DNA is TGTGCCAGCAGCAAATTCGGGGACAGAAGGGGAGAAAAACTGTTTTTT.